This TCR beta chain comes out of a study of identical twins. Study outcomes and limitations: For out-of-frame alpha sequences shared by twins, low generation probability was in excess.

This CDR3 region has 14 residues. Germline trimming cut 4 bases from V and 3 bases from J; bases unmatched to any gene: 4. In this sample, this clonotype turned up a few times. Its specificity is not known. In TCRdb, the 5' RACE reads were re-called with MiXCR into one record per CDR3 protein. The sample has about 530,000 distinct CDR3 sequences; approximately 20% are singletons. These data also featured in a second study, about yellow fever vaccine responses in identical twins.

Sequencing was carried out using CD4+ T cells sorted from blood. This TCR came from a woman aged 18 to 35 in good health. V is TRBV12-3 or TRBV12-4 and J is TRBJ1-1; 8 bases are shared with TRBD1. Here the CDR3 DNA reads TGTGCCAGCAGTTACGACAGGGGTTACACTGAAGCTTTCTTT. Translating gives CASSYDRGYTEAFF.